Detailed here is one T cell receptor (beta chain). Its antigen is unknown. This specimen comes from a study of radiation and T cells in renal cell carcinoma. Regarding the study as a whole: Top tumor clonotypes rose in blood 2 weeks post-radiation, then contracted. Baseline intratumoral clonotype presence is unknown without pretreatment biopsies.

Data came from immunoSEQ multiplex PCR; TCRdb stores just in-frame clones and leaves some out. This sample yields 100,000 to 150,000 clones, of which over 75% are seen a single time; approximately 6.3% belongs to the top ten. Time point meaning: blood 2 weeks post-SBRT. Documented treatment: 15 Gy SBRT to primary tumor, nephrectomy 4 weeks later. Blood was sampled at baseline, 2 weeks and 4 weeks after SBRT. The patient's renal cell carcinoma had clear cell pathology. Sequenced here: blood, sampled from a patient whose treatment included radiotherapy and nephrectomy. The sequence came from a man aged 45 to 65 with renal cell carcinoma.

The CDR3 bases are TGTGCCAGCAGCTCCGAGCCGACAGGGGGTTATGGCTACACCTTC. Translating gives CASSSEPTGGYGYTF. The chain uses TRBV2 and TRBJ1-2, with 9 bases matching TRBD1. Per germline, CDR1 SNHLY and CDR2 FYNNEI. CDR3 length: 15 amino acids. Germline trimming cut 6 bases from V and 5 bases from J; bases unmatched to any gene: 10. Using reference TRBV2 and TRBJ1-2 for the parts outside the CDR3, the full variable domain is EPEVTQTPSHQVTQMGQEVILRCVPISNHLYFYWYRQILGQKVEFLVSFYNNEISEKSEIFDDQFSVERPDGSNFTLKIRSTKLEDSAMYFCASSSEPTGGYGYTFGSGTRLTVV.